The present T cell receptor beta chain was sequenced within a study of T-cell memory formation after mild COVID-19. On the study more broadly: Most TCR clusters belonged to a single donor.

MiXCR, applied by TCRdb to the 5' RACE reads, yields one record per CDR3 protein. The sample shows 350,000 to 500,000 distinct CDR3 sequences, roughly 20% of them seen only once. This clonotype has just a few counts. Its target is unknown. This CDR3 has 14 amino acids. The ends were cut back, 3 bases at V and 0 bases at J, with 6 bases in the middle. CDR1 is SGHDT, CDR2 YYEEEE, per germline. Study results and limitations: Cross-reactive memory appears to have joined, as suggested by some responding clones showing up in pre-infection memory. CD4+ clones that contracted lay mainly in CM and EM; CD8+ ones lay in EMRA.

The gene calls are TRBV5-6 and TRBJ2-2, with no clear D. Input material: PBMCs or a T cell subset sorted from them (not recorded which). The source is an adult woman who had mild COVID-19 (a few samples of this study predate the infection). Cell type and time point are not known. CDR3 sequence: CASSWGSNTGELFF. The DNA of the CDR3 is TGTGCCAGCAGCTGGGGATCGAACACCGGGGAGCTGTTTTTT.